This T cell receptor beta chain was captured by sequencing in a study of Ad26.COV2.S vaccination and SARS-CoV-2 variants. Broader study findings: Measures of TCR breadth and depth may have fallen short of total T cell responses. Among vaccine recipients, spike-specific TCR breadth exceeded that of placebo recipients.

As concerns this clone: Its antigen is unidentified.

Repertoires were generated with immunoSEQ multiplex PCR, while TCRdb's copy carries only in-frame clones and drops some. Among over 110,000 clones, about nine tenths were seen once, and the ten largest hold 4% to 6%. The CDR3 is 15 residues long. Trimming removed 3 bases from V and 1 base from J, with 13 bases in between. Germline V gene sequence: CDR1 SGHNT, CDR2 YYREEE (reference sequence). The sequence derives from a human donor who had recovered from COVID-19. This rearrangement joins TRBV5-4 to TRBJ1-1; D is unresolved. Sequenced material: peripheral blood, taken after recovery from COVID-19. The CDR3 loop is CASSSHTIGNTEAFF. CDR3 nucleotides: TGTGCCAGCAGCTCCCACACCATCGGGAACACTGAAGCTTTCTTT.